This note documents a single T cell receptor beta chain sequence. The sample comes from a study of blood T cell repertoires in COVID-19. Looking at the study overall: The study drew acute and convalescent COVID-19 samples from the United States, Italy and Spain. T cells, B-cell-depleted T cells, or PBMCs provided the cDNA or gDNA that served as material.

The authors' processing: Nucleated cell number was recorded as an estimate derived from reference gene primer amplification. Some clones are missing from TCRdb's copy, which holds only in-frame ones; the method was immunoSEQ multiplex PCR. V and J calls and clone size are copied from that table; D and trimming were computed from the DNA. The data contain hundreds of thousands of clones, approximately 79% of them singletons. Looked up from germline, CDR1 is MNHEY and CDR2 is SVGAGI. This CDR3 spans 12 amino acids. Trimming took 7 bases from V and 6 from J; bases not matched to a gene: 1. This TCR derives from a woman aged 80 or over with active or convalescent COVID-19. Sequencing was done on a sample of peripheral blood. This sequence joins TRBV6-5 and TRBJ2-2; 8 positions agree with TRBD1. The CDR3 nucleotides read TGTGCCAGCAAACAGGGGGCCGGGGAGCTGTTTTTT. Translation gives CASKQGAGELFF.